The next 13 T cell receptor beta chains were all read from a single sample in a study of OX40 agonist ivuxolimab in advanced cancers. Produced via immunoSEQ multiplex PCR; TCRdb's table is partial and in-frame only. The sample yields more than 12,000 clones, 80% seen once. The sequences come from CD4+ or CD8+ T cells sorted from blood, collected in a trial of the OX40 agonist ivuxolimab. The receptors originated from an adult with an advanced solid tumor such as melanoma, head and neck, liver or kidney cancer.

The table lists this clone with a few counts. This sequence joins TRBV5-4 and TRBJ1-4, with 7 bases lining up with TRBD1. CDR3 length: 15 residues. Unmatched junction bases numbered 13, after V lost 3 bases and J lost 11 bases. Germline V gene data show CDR1 as SGHNT and CDR2 as YYREEE (reference sequence). The CDR3 nucleotides read TGTGCCAGCAGCTCCTCCGGGACAGAGCTTTCGAAACTGTTTTTT. Protein product: CASSSSGTELSKLFF.

This clone was recorded only once. The rearrangement links TRBV28 to TRBJ1-3; TRBD1 agrees at 10 bases. Germline V gene data show CDR1 as MDHEN and CDR2 as SYDVKM. The CDR3 length is 15 residues. The V gene end was trimmed by 7 bases and the J gene end by 3 bases; junction bases not matched to a gene: 6. The CDR3 DNA follows: TGTGCCAGCACCCGGGGACAGGGGAGTGGAAACACCATATATTTT. Its protein product is CASTRGQGSGNTIYF.

This sequence joins TRBV7-9 and TRBJ2-7, with 9 bases identical to TRBD1. Germline trimming cut 6 bases from V and 0 bases from J; bases unmatched to any gene: 6. The CDR3 covers 15 residues. Germline V gene lookup returns CDR1 SEHNR and CDR2 FQNEAQ (reference sequence). Here the CDR3 reads CASSSGTGYSYEQYF. Written as DNA, the CDR3 is TGTGCCAGCAGTTCCGGGACAGGGTACTCCTACGAGCAGTACTTC.

By share of the sample, this clone is hyperexpanded. Other nucleotide sequences in the sample specify the same CDR3. J is TRBJ2-1 and V is TRBV5-1; 9 bases align to TRBD1. From germline, CDR1 is SGHRS and CDR2 YFSETQ. V lost 0 bases to trimming and J lost 8 bases; unmatched junction nucleotides: 9. The CDR3 is 16 amino acids. In DNA, the CDR3 is TGCGCCAGCAGCTTGGAACAGGGGGCGAGGTCAGATGAGCAGTTCTTC. It specifies CASSLEQGARSDEQFF.

The chain couples TRBV6-5 to TRBJ2-3; D gene uncertain. Looked up from germline, CDR1 is MNHEY and CDR2 is SVGAGI. Between the trimmed V and J ends, which lost 2 bases and 7 bases, there was a span of 10 bases. The CDR3 sequence is 13 residues long. The DNA for the CDR3 is TGTGCCAGCAGTTACGGACCCACGAATACGCAGTATTTT. Amino acids: CASSYGPTNTQYF.

The rearrangement joins TRBV5-4 to TRBJ2-5, with TRBD2 matching over 7 bases. With V trimmed by 1 base and J by 5 bases, 2 bases remained unmatched. Germline assignment: CDR1 SGHNT and CDR2 YYREEE (reference sequence). The CDR3 totals 13 residues. The chain's CDR3 is CASSLKGGETQYF. The CDR3 DNA follows: TGTGCCAGCAGCTTGAAGGGAGGGGAGACCCAGTACTTC.

This chain connects TRBV6-4 to TRBJ2-3; TRBD1 matches at 10 bases. V lost 5 bases, J lost 3 bases, and 2 bases stayed unmatched. This CDR3 contains 14 residues. Germline V gene sequence: CDR1 MRHNA, CDR2 SNTAGT. CDR3 region: CASSTGQGTDTQYF. CDR3 bases: TGTGCCAGCAGTACGGGACAGGGGACAGATACGCAGTATTTT.

This clone has only one observation. The genes are TRBV6-5 and TRBJ1-5; TRBD1 matches at 8 bases. CDR1 is MNHEY, CDR2 SVGAGI, per germline. The V segment lost 5 bases and the J segment 3 bases; nucleotides outside the gene matches: 6. The CDR3 extends over 15 amino acids. The CDR3 sequence is CASSPGTGTNQPQHF. The CDR3 region has the DNA TGTGCCAGCAGTCCCGGGACAGGCACCAATCAGCCCCAGCATTTT.

The chain joins TRBV28 to TRBJ2-7, with no clear D. CDR1 and CDR2 from the germline V gene are MDHEN and SYDVKM. Trimming removed 4 bases at V and 2 bases at J, with 12 bases between. This CDR3 region has 14 residues. The chain's CDR3 is CASSSRLFPYEQYF. The CDR3 nucleotides are TGTGCCAGCAGTTCCAGGCTCTTCCCCTACGAGCAGTACTTC.

The chain joins TRBV9 to TRBJ2-1; 8 bases match TRBD2. This CDR3 is built from 16 residues. Trimming removed 4 bases from V and 5 bases from J; junction bases left unmatched: 11. Germline V gene lookup returns CDR1 SGDLS and CDR2 YYNGEE. Here the CDR3 DNA reads TGTGCCAGCAGCCCCAAACTAGCGGCCAAGGACAATGAGCAGTTCTTC. Encoded protein: CASSPKLAAKDNEQFF. Using reference TRBV9 and TRBJ2-1 for the parts outside the CDR3, the full variable domain is DSGVTQTPKHLITATGQRVTLRCSPRSGDLSVYWYQQSLDQGLQFLIQYYNGEERAKGNILERFSAQQFPDLHSELNLSSLELGDSALYFCASSPKLAAKDNEQFFGPGTRLTVL.

This clone has only one observation. The chain combines TRBV29-1 with TRBJ2-6; maybe TRBD1 (6 bases). V was pared by 7 bases and J by 2 bases, with 30 bases between. The CDR3 loop spans 20 amino acids. Germline V gene sequence: CDR1 SQVTM, CDR2 ANQGSEA. The CDR3 sequence is CSALDPDSPKTVAGANVLTF. The DNA of the CDR3 is TGCAGCGCCCTAGACCCGGACAGTCCGAAAACAGTCGCTGGGGCCAACGTCCTGACTTTC. The full variable domain, with the rest looked up from reference TRBV29-1 and TRBJ2-6, is SAVISQKPSRDICQRGTSLTIQCQVDSQVTMMFWYRQQPGQSLTLIATANQGSEATYESGFVIDKFPISRPNLTFSTLTVSNMSPEDSSIYLCSALDPDSPKTVAGANVLTFGAGSRLTVL.

This clone was detected only once. This rearrangement joins TRBV9 to TRBJ1-1; D is unclear. This CDR3 region has 13 residues. Trimming removed 0 bases at V and 3 bases at J, with 6 bases between. CDR1 and CDR2 from the germline V gene are SGDLS and YYNGEE. The CDR3 protein is CASSVGADTEAFF. The CDR3 DNA reads as TGTGCCAGCAGCGTAGGGGCAGACACTGAAGCTTTCTTT.

This chain connects TRBV9 to TRBJ1-1; tentative D call: TRBD1 (6 bases). This CDR3 spans 18 amino acids. The germline V gene encodes CDR1 SGDLS and CDR2 YYNGEE. The V end lost 0 bases, the J end lost 1 base, and 19 bases lay between the germline ends. CDR3 DNA: TGTGCCAGCAGCGTAGAGCCAGGGGCCCTGACAGAGAACACTGAAGCTTTCTTT. This sequence encodes CASSVEPGALTENTEAFF.